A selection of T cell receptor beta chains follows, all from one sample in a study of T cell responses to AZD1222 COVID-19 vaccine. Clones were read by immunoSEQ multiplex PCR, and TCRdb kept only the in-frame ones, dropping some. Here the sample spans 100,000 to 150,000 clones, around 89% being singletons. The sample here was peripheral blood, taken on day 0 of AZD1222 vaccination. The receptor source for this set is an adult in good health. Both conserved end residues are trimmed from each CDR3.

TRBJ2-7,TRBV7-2,ASSLGPLREQY
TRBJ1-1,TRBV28,AGRGKNTEAF
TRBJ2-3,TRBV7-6,ASSFRSVSTDTQY
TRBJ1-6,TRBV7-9,ASRDSYNSPLH
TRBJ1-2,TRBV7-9,ASSLEVPYGYT
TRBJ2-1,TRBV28,ASSSGGVRNEQF
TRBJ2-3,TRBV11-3,ASSVGGGTDTQY
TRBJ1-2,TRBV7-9,ASSGTGYNYGYT
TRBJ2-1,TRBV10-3,AISRDNEQF
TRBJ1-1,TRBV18,ASSPPETGGQMNTEAF
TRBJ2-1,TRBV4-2,ASSQWSSGSSYNEQF
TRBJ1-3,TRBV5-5,ASSTGAGNTIY
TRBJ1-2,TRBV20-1,SAPREVGYT
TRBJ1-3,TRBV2,ASSESGPPGNTIY
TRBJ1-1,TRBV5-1,ASSASGGLNTEAF
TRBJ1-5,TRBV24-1,ATSDDRDQPQH
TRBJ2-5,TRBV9,ASSAAGGKETQY
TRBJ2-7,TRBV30,AWDTTYEQY
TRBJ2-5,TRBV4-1,ASSQEGAGTQY
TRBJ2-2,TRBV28,ASSFGGTGDYTGELF
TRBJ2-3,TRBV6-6,ASRITSGGPADTQY
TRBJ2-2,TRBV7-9,ASSSPPRQSGELF
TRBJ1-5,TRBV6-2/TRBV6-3,ASSYSGLWDQPQH
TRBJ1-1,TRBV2,ASSPRRANTEAF
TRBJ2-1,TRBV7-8,ASSLNRGNEQF